A selection of T cell receptor beta chains follows, all from one sample in a study of CD8 T cells in ankylosing spondylitis. TCRdb called the 5' RACE reads again in MiXCR, with one record for every CDR3 protein. The sample shows around 480,000 distinct CDR3 sequences, approximately 17% of them seen only once. Sequencing was done on a sample of blood, either unsorted or a sorted T cell fraction (not recorded which). All receptors come from a male donor with ankylosing spondylitis. CDR3s include the opening cysteine and the closing phenylalanine or tryptophan. Size is stated for part of the rows, as once, few or many counts, or as a class when the clone is expanded.

TRBV12-3/TRBV12-4 15 few CASSRLPGPGNEQFF
TRBV9 14 . CASSVGLQRGELFF
TRBV4-1 19 . CASSQVSQGYQEMNTEAFF
TRBV6-6 12 few CASTDRADGYTF
TRBV6-2/TRBV6-3 14 . CASSPGPLSYEQYF
TRBV18 14 . CASSPQGARREQYF
TRBV20-1 15 . CSATQRGPNTDTQYF
TRBV6-1 16 few CATQSRDRGNNYEQYF
TRBV6-2/TRBV6-3 14 . CASRRAGNTGELFF
TRBV5-1 14 few CASRTPRSTDTQYF
TRBV20-1 11 . CSARSRTEAFF
TRBV28 13 . CASSFSGKDEQYF
TRBV5-1 15 few CASRPGPEVNTEAFF
TRBV4-1 19 many CASSHPTGLAGRNTGELFF
TRBV5-1 14 . CASSLEGTVNEQYF
TRBV25-1 13 few CASWEQGSEKLFF